The rows below give T cell receptor beta chains drawn from one sample of a study of blood T cell repertoires in COVID-19. Libraries were prepared by immunoSEQ multiplex PCR; TCRdb keeps only in-frame clonotypes and omits some of them. This sample has roughly 350,000 clones; roughly 90% occur once, and the top ten carry 18%. The material sequenced was PBMCs or T cells enriched from blood (not recorded which). The receptors shown here come from a woman aged 25 to 39 who had recovered from COVID-19. Both conserved end residues are part of each CDR3. The order of the fields is CDR3 length, J gene, clone size, V gene, CDR3 protein. Only some rows state a clone size, as once, few, many or a class for expanded clones.

14 TRBJ1-6 - TRBV7-2 CASSFVSYNSPLHF
14 TRBJ2-5 - TRBV10-3 CAISDNHGRETQYF
15 TRBJ1-2 - TRBV4-3 CASSQQDRGDYGYTF
18 TRBJ1-6 - TRBV4-1 CASSQAVDRGLYNSPLHF
15 TRBJ1-1 - TRBV5-1 CASSSGQTLNTEAFF
15 TRBJ1-2 - TRBV4-3 CASSQDGQPNYGYTF
15 TRBJ1-1 - TRBV6-5 CASRPKYAGSTEAFF
15 TRBJ1-4 once TRBV7-9 CASSMAEGVNEKLFF
14 TRBJ2-2 - TRBV2 CASSQGRYTGELFF
13 TRBJ1-1 few TRBV30 CAWSATGGTEAFF
14 TRBJ2-1 - TRBV6-2/TRBV6-3 CASSYASAANEQFF
16 TRBJ1-6 - TRBV19 CASTATVPGRRSPLHF
13 TRBJ1-6 - TRBV12-3/TRBV12-4 CASSLRGGSPLHF
17 TRBJ2-7 - TRBV9 CASSPTSGAGGPYEQYF
19 TRBJ2-2 few TRBV10-1 CASPARLAGGTVNTGELFF
14 TRBJ1-6 - TRBV6-5 CASSTQGYNSPLHF
15 TRBJ2-7 - TRBV11-2 CASSSRTSGYYEQYF
11 TRBJ2-3 once TRBV7-2 CASSGADTQYF
14 TRBJ2-7 - TRBV28 CASTARGRVYEQYF
17 TRBJ1-1 few TRBV28 CASSKPGQGFWNTEAFF
13 TRBJ2-1 - TRBV27 CASSLTSGRNRFF
16 TRBJ2-7 - TRBV6-5 CASSYVPWTGTYEQYF
20 TRBJ1-4 - TRBV19 CASSPLPSDRGRATNEKLFF
13 TRBJ1-5 - TRBV3-1/TRBV3-2 CASSPSGETAQHF
17 TRBJ2-3 - TRBV5-1 CASSLGGTSGSTDTQYF
12 TRBJ1-4 - TRBV29-1 CSGIDSNEKLFF
13 TRBJ2-2 - TRBV29-1 CSAPRDTTGELFF
15 TRBJ2-2 - TRBV28 CASKRGGGRTGELFF
14 TRBJ2-3 once TRBV10-3 CAISGGGGTDTQYF
15 TRBJ2-7 few TRBV19 CASKTVAGGTYEQYF
16 TRBJ1-4 - TRBV5-1 CASSLAMDRGNEKLFF
12 TRBJ1-5 - TRBV27 CATGRGYQPQHF
13 TRBJ2-3 - TRBV3-1/TRBV3-2 CASSQGEERVGYF
15 TRBJ1-3 - TRBV4-3 CASSQEYREGNTIYF
14 TRBJ2-7 - TRBV9 CASSEGATSYEQYF
13 TRBJ2-7 few TRBV10-1 CASSDLGLGEQYF
13 TRBJ2-2 - TRBV2 CASSNGLVGELFF
13 TRBJ1-2 - TRBV2 CASSGLSAGGYTF
14 TRBJ1-2 - TRBV5-5 CASSLGHPDYGYTF
14 TRBJ1-5 - TRBV6-2/TRBV6-3 CASSLAGLNQPQHF
16 TRBJ2-3 - TRBV7-4 CASTPADSRQEDTQYF
12 TRBJ2-7 - TRBV12-3/TRBV12-4 CASRGASAEQYF
18 TRBJ2-1 - TRBV4-3 CASSQEPPGGVYYNEQFF
13 TRBJ2-3 - TRBV25-1 CASTGGGTDTQYF
14 TRBJ1-6 - TRBV5-1 CASSLGDKNSPLHF
15 TRBJ1-1 - TRBV27 CASSFLGQVNTEAFF
9 TRBJ2-1 - TRBV29-1 CSVDYEQFF
14 TRBJ2-7 - TRBV11-2 CASSLGRLDYEQYF
13 TRBJ1-1 - TRBV25-1 CATTSSGGNEAFF
14 TRBJ1-2 - TRBV4-1 CASSADRKLYGYTF
16 TRBJ2-2 once TRBV5-1 CASSQGWTVNTGELFF
16 TRBJ2-3 - TRBV14 CASSQDRLAGVDTQYF
14 TRBJ1-2 - TRBV28 CASMRTGGFYGYTF
13 TRBJ1-2 - TRBV7-9 CASSKYSNYGYTF
17 TRBJ2-1 once TRBV7-9 CATAGQGFTSSYNEQFF